The rows below give T cell receptor beta chains drawn from one sample of a study of blood T cells in healthy people across ages. One entry per CDR3 protein results from TCRdb running MiXCR on the 5' RACE reads. The repertoire has over 1,200,000 distinct CDR3 sequences, approximately 59% of them found once; the top ten carry more than 6%. Sample: blood. Every receptor here comes from a young man in good health. The CDR3 runs from the conserved cysteine through the conserved F or W. The order of the fields is CDR3 protein, CDR3 DNA, clone size, V gene, D gene, J gene. D genes are given only for firm matches. Rows may omit the clone size; those that give it use once, few, many or a size class.

CATSSARPSTDTQYF,TGTGCCACCAGCAGCGCCAGGCCTAGCACAGATACGCAGTATTTT,.,TRBV15,.,TRBJ2-3
CASSLTGNPSGANVLTF,TGTGCCAGCAGTTTGACAGGGAATCCCTCTGGGGCCAACGTCCTGACTTTC,few,TRBV6-5,TRBD1,TRBJ2-6
CIEGTAEKLFF,TGCATCGAGGGGACAGCAGAAAAACTGTTTTTT,few,TRBV29-1,TRBD1,TRBJ1-4
CAGSSRTTSYEQYF,TGTGCCGGCAGCTCCCGGACAACCTCCTACGAGCAGTACTTC,.,TRBV7-6,.,TRBJ2-7
CASTLRGYEQYF,TGTGCCAGCACCCTCAGGGGCTACGAGCAGTACTTC,once,TRBV12-3/TRBV12-4,.,TRBJ2-7
CSAREGLSYGYTF,TGCAGTGCCCGAGAGGGACTATCCTATGGCTACACCTTC,few,TRBV20-1,.,TRBJ1-2
CASSQGATGGYSYEQYF,TGCGCCAGCAGCCAAGGAGCGACAGGGGGATACTCCTACGAGCAGTACTTC,.,TRBV4-1,TRBD1,TRBJ2-7
CASSPGSAGVSSPNEQFF,TGTGCCAGCAGCCCTGGATCTGCGGGAGTCTCTAGCCCCAATGAGCAGTTCTTC,.,TRBV7-9,TRBD2,TRBJ2-1
CASSLTSGTGELFF,TGTGCCAGCAGTTTAACTAGCGGGACCGGGGAGCTGTTTTTT,.,TRBV27,TRBD2,TRBJ2-2
CASSPKTGAGANVLTF,TGTGCCAGCTCGCCAAAGACAGGGGCTGGGGCCAACGTCCTGACTTTC,.,TRBV18,TRBD1,TRBJ2-6
CASSLVRGYNSPLHF,TGTGCCAGCAGCTTGGTCAGAGGGTATAATTCACCCCTCCACTTT,.,TRBV7-2,.,TRBJ1-6
CATSDPSFGRQETQYF,TGTGCCACCAGTGATCCTTCTTTCGGCAGACAAGAGACCCAGTACTTC,.,TRBV24-1,.,TRBJ2-5
CSARGPQGEGTEAFF,TGCAGTGCTAGAGGACCGCAGGGGGAGGGAACTGAAGCTTTCTTT,.,TRBV20-1,TRBD1,TRBJ1-1
CASSPQGHPLEQYF,TGTGCCAGCAGCCCTCAGGGACACCCACTCGAGCAGTACTTC,.,TRBV12-3/TRBV12-4,.,TRBJ2-7
CATSEGTGDLETQYF,TGTGCCACCAGTGAGGGGACAGGGGATTTGGAGACCCAGTACTTC,.,TRBV24-1,TRBD1,TRBJ2-5
CKNTGSGGYAF,TGCAAGAATACAGGGTCGGGCGGCTACGCCTTC,.,TRBV20-1,.,TRBJ1-2
CASSYSWDISSPLHF,TGTGCCAGCAGTTACTCGTGGGACATATCTTCACCCCTCCACTTT,few,TRBV6-2/TRBV6-3,.,TRBJ1-6
CSAVGWDTQYF,TGCAGTGCTGTCGGATGGGATACGCAGTATTTT,.,TRBV20-1,.,TRBJ2-3
CASSRTGRSSYNSPLHF,TGTGCCAGCAGCCGGACCGGACGGAGCTCCTATAATTCACCCCTCCACTTT,.,TRBV7-2,.,TRBJ1-6
CASSSQTVSYEQYF,TGTGCCAGCAGCTCACAGACAGTCTCCTACGAGCAGTACTTC,.,TRBV7-2,.,TRBJ2-7
CASGQGQVATNEKLFF,TGTGCTAGTGGTCAGGGACAGGTCGCAACTAATGAAAAACTGTTTTTT,.,TRBV12-5,TRBD1,TRBJ1-4
CSAGTGTYNEQFF,TGCAGCGCAGGGACAGGTACATACAATGAGCAGTTCTTC,few,TRBV20-1,TRBD1,TRBJ2-1
CASSRAPEQGRVTPLHF,TGCGCCAGCAGCCGAGCTCCGGAACAGGGACGCGTCACACCCCTCCACTTT,few,TRBV4-3,.,TRBJ1-6
CASSDWTGWNEQFF,TGTGCCAGCAGTGATTGGACAGGGTGGAATGAGCAGTTCTTC,.,TRBV6-1,TRBD1,TRBJ2-1
CASSYAQSLGEQYF,TGTGCCAGCAGTTACGCACAGAGCCTGGGGGAGCAGTACTTC,.,TRBV6-5,.,TRBJ2-7
CSARGTEAHEQYF,TGCAGTGCTAGAGGGACCGAAGCCCACGAGCAGTACTTC,few,TRBV20-1,.,TRBJ2-7
CASSLVGDTQETQYF,TGTGCCAGCAGCTTAGTTGGTGACACTCAAGAGACCCAGTACTTC,.,TRBV7-9,.,TRBJ2-5
CASRRGREGRNTGELFF,TGTGCCAGCAGACGGGGGCGGGAGGGCCGTAACACCGGGGAGCTGTTTTTT,.,TRBV5-4,TRBD2,TRBJ2-2
CASSQGLTIISNQPQHF,TGTGCCAGCAGCCAAGGACTAACGATTATTAGCAATCAGCCCCAGCATTTT,.,TRBV4-2,.,TRBJ1-5
CASSVGTSGIYEQFF,TGTGCCAGCAGCGTAGGGACTAGCGGGATCTATGAGCAGTTCTTC,.,TRBV9,TRBD2,TRBJ2-1
CASNQLAGETQYF,TGTGCCAGCAATCAGCTAGCCGGAGAGACCCAGTACTTC,.,TRBV28,.,TRBJ2-5
CASSVAGRGSDGYTF,TGTGCCAGCAGCGTAGCTGGAAGGGGATCGGATGGCTACACCTTC,few,TRBV9,.,TRBJ1-2
CAWSVNHYEQYF,TGTGCCTGGAGTGTAAACCACTACGAGCAGTACTTC,.,TRBV30,.,TRBJ2-7
CAIHGGDFNEQFF,TGTGCCATCCATGGCGGGGACTTTAATGAGCAGTTCTTC,.,TRBV10-3,.,TRBJ2-1
CATSGVTGTRETQYF,TGTGCCACCAGCGGCGTCACAGGGACACGCGAGACCCAGTACTTC,.,TRBV15,.,TRBJ2-5
CASSPSEGLASYEQYF,TGTGCCAGCAGCCCATCGGAGGGACTAGCATCCTACGAGCAGTACTTC,few,TRBV3-1,TRBD2,TRBJ2-7
CASNPINGMGYEQYF,TGTGCCAGCAACCCAATCAACGGGATGGGCTACGAGCAGTACTTC,few,TRBV27,.,TRBJ2-7